Following are 14 T cell receptor beta chains from one sample sequenced in a study of T cells in Graves' hyperthyroidism and ophthalmopathy. TCR beta CDR3 region amplification was performed from RNA transcripts. With the HTBI primer set, the TCR CDR3 went through a first round of RT-PCR. TCRdb itself ran the multiplex PCR reads through MiXCR, one entry per CDR3 protein. The profile covers fewer than 110,000 distinct CDR3 sequences, with about a sixth appearing a single time and about 44% taken by the ten largest. The sequenced sample was blood. These receptors were obtained from a woman between 50 and 59 years old with Graves' hyperthyroidism.

Many counts were recorded for this clonotype. The V and J genes are TRBV29-1 and TRBJ1-2; the match to TRBD1 covers 7 bases. The germline CDR1 and CDR2 sequences are SQVTM and ANQGSEA. The CDR3 has 14 residues. V lost 6 bases to trimming and J lost 3 bases; unmatched junction nucleotides: 10. CDR3 DNA sequence: TGCAGCGTGAAAATTCCGGGACAGCACTATGGCTACACCTTC. As protein: CSVKIPGQHYGYTF. Drawing the rest from reference TRBV29-1 and TRBJ1-2, the complete variable domain is SAVISQKPSRDICQRGTSLTIQCQVDSQVTMMFWYRQQPGQSLTLIATANQGSEATYESGFVIDKFPISRPNLTFSTLTVSNMSPEDSSIYLCSVKIPGQHYGYTFGSGTRLTVV.

Comment on this clonotype: An end of the junction differs from the germline gene, which may be a read error. The CDR3 sequence is CASSLGNERDTQYF. The CDR3 nucleotides read TGTGCCAGCAGCCTAGGGAACGAAAGGGATACGCAGTATTTT. V and J are TRBV13 and TRBJ2-3, with D unclear. Germline values: CDR1 PRHDT, CDR2 FYEKMQ (reference sequence). This CDR3 spans 14 amino acids.

Many counts were recorded for this clonotype. This chain connects TRBV12-3 or TRBV12-4 to TRBJ2-5; D ambiguous. This CDR3 region has 14 residues. Trimming pared 3 bases from V and 4 bases from J, leaving 12 bases between. CDR3 protein: CASSLGKMGETQYF. Here the CDR3 DNA reads TGTGCCAGCAGTTTGGGGAAGATGGGAGAGACCCAGTACTTC.

This clonotype is large (0.1 to 1%) in the sample. The chain has TRBV16 and TRBJ1-2; TRBD1 matches at 8 bases. Germline-derived CDR1 and CDR2 are KGHSY and FQNENV. Trimming at V came to 0 bases and at J to 6 bases, leaving 3 bases not matched to a gene. The CDR3 sequence is 14 residues long. The CDR3: CASSQSVTGDGYTF. CDR3 sequence (DNA): TGTGCCAGCAGCCAATCGGTGACAGGGGATGGCTACACCTTC.

This clonotype appeared many times. The chain has TRBV19 and TRBJ1-4; D call uncertain. The V gene's germline CDR1 is LNHDA and CDR2 SQIVND (reference sequence). V was pared by 3 bases and J by 7 bases, with 15 bases between. The CDR3 is 15 amino acids. CDR3 region: CASSIRRGISEKLFF. In DNA form, the CDR3 reads TGTGCCAGTAGTATTCGCCGCGGAATAAGTGAAAAACTGTTTTTT.

This clonotype was seen ten or more times. CDR3: CASSGGVWPQHF. The CDR3, as DNA: TGTGCCAGCAGTGGGGGAGTATGGCCCCAGCATTTT. The V and J genes are TRBV28 and TRBJ1-5, with D possibly TRBD1 on 5 matching bases. There are 12 residues in the CDR3. Germline loops: CDR1 MDHEN, CDR2 SYDVKM. V was pared by 5 bases and J by 9 bases, with 11 bases between.

This clonotype was observed at least ten times. The V and J genes are TRBV7-2 and TRBJ1-5, with 7 bases lining up with TRBD1. Losses at the gene ends were 5 bases for V and 6 bases for J; bases not matched to a gene: 10. In germline, CDR1 is SGHTA, CDR2 FQGNSA. The CDR3 has 15 amino acids. CDR3: CASSPQQGVGQPQHF. CDR3 DNA sequence: TGTGCCAGCAGCCCACAGCAGGGGGTCGGTCAGCCCCAGCATTTT.

At least ten counts were recorded for this clonotype. V is TRBV15 and J is TRBJ1-6; no clear D. Germline assignment: CDR1 LNHNV and CDR2 YYDKDF (reference sequence). Trimming stripped 3 bases from V and 0 bases from J, with 9 bases between. This CDR3 contains 16 residues. CDR3 sequence reads: CATSSGGRSYNSPLHF. CDR3 in DNA: TGTGCCACCAGCAGTGGCGGCCGCTCCTATAATTCACCCCTCCACTTT.

The genes are TRBV7-3 and TRBJ1-2; possible D gene TRBD1, 6 bases. V lost 3 bases to trimming and J lost 4 bases, with 18 bases between them. From germline, CDR1 is SGHTA and CDR2 FQGTGA. This CDR3 has 16 amino acids. The CDR3 coding sequence is TGTGCCAGCAGCTTGGGCTCAGGGGCCCTCCCCTATGGCTACACCTTC. It specifies CASSLGSGALPYGYTF.

This clonotype was detected ten times or more. The chain couples TRBV11-1 to TRBJ2-5; no definite D call. V was clipped by 2 bases and J by 2 bases, with 6 bases between them. CDR3 size: 13 residues. Germline CDR1 SGHAT, CDR2 FQDESV (reference sequence). The CDR3 is CASSLNHQETQYF. The CDR3 bases are TGTGCCAGCAGCTTAAATCATCAAGAGACCCAGTACTTC. The full variable domain, completed using reference TRBV11-1 and TRBJ2-5, is EAEVAQSPRYKITEKSQAVAFWCDPISGHATLYWYRQILGQGPELLVQFQDESVVDDSQLPKDRFSAERLKGVDSTLKIQPAELGDSAMYLCASSLNHQETQYFGPGTRLLVL.

This clonotype was seen at least ten times. This sequence joins TRBV5-5 and TRBJ1-1; TRBD1 is a possible D gene (5 bases). V lost 3 bases and J lost 3, with 15 bases in between. This CDR3 contains 15 residues. Per germline, CDR1 SGHKS and CDR2 YYEKEE (reference sequence). The CDR3 DNA reads as TGTGCCAGCAGCTCGTCGCTCCAGGGAGACACTGAAGCTTTCTTT. Amino acids: CASSSSLQGDTEAFF.

This clonotype has at least ten counts. V is TRBV12-3 or TRBV12-4 and J is TRBJ2-7; no reliable D call. V was cut by 1 base and J by 2 bases, with 9 bases left in between. The CDR3 runs to 14 residues. CDR3: CASSLGVGTYEQYF. The CDR3 nucleotides read TGTGCCAGCAGTTTAGGGGTAGGGACCTACGAGCAGTACTTC.

This clonotype was seen many times. The genes are TRBV29-1 and TRBJ2-3, with 12 bases fitting TRBD2. The ends lost 0 bases at V and 8 bases at J; junction bases unmatched: 12. From germline, CDR1 is SQVTM and CDR2 ANQGSEA. This CDR3 has 17 amino acids. DNA of the CDR3: TGCAGCGTTGAAGACTCTAGCGGGAGGGGCCGGGTCGGTACGCAGTATTTT. Protein product: CSVEDSSGRGRVGTQYF.

There are a few counts of this clonotype. The DNA for the CDR3 is TGTGCCAGCAGTTACTGGGGACAGGGGATCCAGCCCCAGCATTTT. Protein product: CASSYWGQGIQPQHF. The rearrangement links TRBV6-2 or TRBV6-3 to TRBJ1-5, with 10 nucleotides matching TRBD1. From germline, CDR1 is MNHEY and CDR2 SVGEGT. The CDR3 extends over 15 amino acids. With 1 base clipped from V and 7 bases from J, the junction kept 4 bases outside the gene matches.